The 7 T cell receptor beta chains below all came from one sample that was sequenced in a study of OX40 agonist ivuxolimab in advanced cancers. TCRdb's table, derived via immunoSEQ multiplex PCR, lists solely in-frame clones and lacks some. The sample lists about 94,000 clones, roughly 84% occurring once. Material: CD4+ or CD8+ T cells sorted from blood, obtained in a trial of the OX40 agonist ivuxolimab. The receptors here all came from an adult with an advanced solid tumor such as melanoma, head and neck, liver or kidney cancer.

The V and J genes are TRBV10-3 and TRBJ1-3; D is possibly TRBD1 (6 bases). The CDR3 covers 18 residues. Germline lookup yields CDR1 ENHRY and CDR2 SYGVKD. Trimming stripped 10 bases from V and 3 bases from J, with 28 bases between. CDR3 loop: CATGGLDSHERSGNTIYF. CDR3 coding DNA: TGTGCCACCGGGGGCTTGGACAGCCACGAACGGAGTGGAAACACCATATATTTT.

This rearrangement joins TRBV19 to TRBJ1-1; a possible D gene is TRBD1 (5 bases). The CDR3 has 14 residues. Trimming removed 3 bases from V and 2 bases from J, with 10 bases in between. Germline CDR1 is LNHDA and CDR2 is SQIVND (reference sequence). As DNA, the CDR3 is TGTGCCAGTAGTATTCGCGGGGGAAACACTGAAGCTTTCTTT. Translating gives CASSIRGGNTEAFF.

V usage is TRBV9 and J usage is TRBJ1-5, with no clear D. The V end was cut by 4 bases, the J end by 8 bases, with 13 bases between. The length of the CDR3 is 13 residues. Germline CDR1 and CDR2: SGDLS and YYNGEE. The CDR3 spells CASSFPWLEPQHF. The DNA for the CDR3 is TGTGCCAGCAGCTTCCCATGGTTAGAGCCCCAGCATTTT.

This chain connects TRBV12-5 to TRBJ2-2, with 10 bases fitting TRBD2. V gave up 6 bases and J gave up 1 base; unmatched junction bases: 5. Per germline, CDR1 LGHNT and CDR2 FRNRAP. The CDR3 loop spans 16 amino acids. CDR3 in amino acids: CASGSSSGGNTGELFF. In DNA, the CDR3 is TGTGCTAGTGGATCCTCTAGCGGGGGGAACACCGGGGAGCTGTTTTTT.

The rearrangement links TRBV7-6 to TRBJ2-3; D call uncertain. Trimming took 2 bases from V and 3 from J, leaving 12 bases between them. The germline V gene has CDR1 SGHVS and CDR2 FNYEAQ. CDR3 length: 15 amino acids. CDR3 bases: TGTGCCAGCAGCTTATTTCTGGGGTTAACAGATACGCAGTATTTT. Its translation is CASSLFLGLTDTQYF.

The CDR3 bases are TGTGCCAGCAGCATGCGGAGGAATCAGCCCCAGCATTTT. Translated, it gives CASSMRRNQPQHF. V is TRBV21-1 and J is TRBJ1-5. TRBV21-1 is a pseudogene locus. CDR3 length: 13 residues.

The rearrangement joins TRBV19 to TRBJ1-1; D not certain. V was shortened by 5 bases and J by 0 bases, with 13 bases between the two germline ends. Germline loops: CDR1 LNHDA, CDR2 SQIVND (reference sequence). This CDR3 contains 15 residues. CDR3 DNA: TGTGCCAGTAGTCCCGAGAGGCTCATGAACACTGAAGCTTTCTTT. This gives the protein CASSPERLMNTEAFF.